This T cell receptor (beta chain) was obtained from a study of cytomegalovirus exposure and HLA in healthy donors. Notes on the study in general: Compared with the roughly 700-donor mean, an Asian-associated ancestry cluster reportedly had fewer N-insertions, according to a later analysis. In a later analysis, TCR beta V- and J-gene trimming was associated with a missense DCLRE1C variant. Per a prior analysis, the majority of TCR beta V segments were productive roughly 87% or roughly 30% of the time.

Turning to this clone: What it binds is not known.

The CDR3 consists of 15 residues. V lost 1 base to trimming and J lost 7 bases, with 17 bases between them. Germline values: CDR1 SGHRS, CDR2 YFSETQ. Researchers ran the PCR with 60 Vbeta and 13 Jbeta primers. Here immunoSEQ multiplex PCR was the method, and the copy in TCRdb shows in-frame clones only, minus some. The sample lists tens of thousands of clones; approximately 64% were seen once. V gene TRBV5-1 combines with J gene TRBJ1-2; possible D gene TRBD1, 5 bases. This clonotype originated in a boy younger than 18 in good health and CMV-seropositive. The sample consisted of PBMCs. The CDR3, as DNA: TGCGCCAGCAGCTTGTTTGGGGCTGCTGACCCTGGCTACACCTTC. This codes for CASSLFGAADPGYTF.